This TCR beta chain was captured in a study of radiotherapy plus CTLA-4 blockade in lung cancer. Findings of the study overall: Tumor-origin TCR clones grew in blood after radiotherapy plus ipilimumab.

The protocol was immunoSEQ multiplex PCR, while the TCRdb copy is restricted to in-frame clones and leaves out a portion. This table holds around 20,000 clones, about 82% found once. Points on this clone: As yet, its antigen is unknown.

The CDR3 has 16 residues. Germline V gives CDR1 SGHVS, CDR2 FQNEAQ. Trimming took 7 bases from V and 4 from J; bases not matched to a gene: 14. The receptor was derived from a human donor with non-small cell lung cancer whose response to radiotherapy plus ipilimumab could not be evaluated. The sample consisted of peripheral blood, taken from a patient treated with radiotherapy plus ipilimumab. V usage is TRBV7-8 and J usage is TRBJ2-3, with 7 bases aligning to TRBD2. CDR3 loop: CASNDKRRTRPDTQYF. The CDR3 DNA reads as TGTGCCAGCAACGACAAGAGAAGGACTAGACCAGATACGCAGTATTTT. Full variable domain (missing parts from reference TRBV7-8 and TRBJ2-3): GAGVSQSPRYKVAKRGQDVALRCDPISGHVSLFWYQQALGQGPEFLTYFQNEAQLDKSGLPSDRFFAERPEGSVSTLKIQRTQQEDSAVYLCASNDKRRTRPDTQYFGPGTRLTVL.